This TCR beta chain originates from a study of blood T cells in healthy people across ages. A second about 7 to 11 cycle PCR used barcoded and J-beta primers. TCRdb reanalysed the 5' RACE reads using MiXCR and keeps one entry per CDR3 protein. The sample lists hundreds of thousands of distinct CDR3 sequences; 24% were seen once. V was cut by 2 bases and J by 2 bases, with 12 bases left in between. Germline V gives CDR1 SGHTA, CDR2 FQGNSA. The CDR3 loop spans 15 amino acids. This clonotype was observed a few times. The same specimen was also included in a second study, on T cells of mothers and their children. Per that paper: Reads obtained per mother exceeded 8.5 million TCR beta CDR3 reads, with several million obtained per child.

V and J are TRBV7-2 and TRBJ2-5; no definite D call. Input material: blood. The sequence came from a boy aged 5-17 years in good health. The CDR3 DNA sequence: TGTGCCAGCAGCTTAAACATCGGCAGGCAAGAGACCCAGTACTTC. It yields the protein CASSLNIGRQETQYF.